There are many counts of the clone carrying this T cell receptor (beta chain). Antigen unknown. Unique molecular identifiers tagged the TCR beta cDNA libraries. When roughly 0.9 to 10 million T cells were used, they gave hundreds of thousands of cDNA molecules. TCRdb ran MiXCR on the PCR reads and lists one entry per CDR3 protein. The sample lists about 200,000 distinct CDR3 sequences; approximately 28% were seen once. V lost 6 bases, J lost 7 bases, and 9 bases stayed unmatched. The CDR3 length is 14 residues. Per the germline V gene, CDR1 is MNHEY and CDR2 is SVGAGI. This sample stems from a study of post-analysis software for immune sequencing data. Overall study results and limits: Strong same-batch co-clustering of samples appeared with F measure clustering. Compared with controls, patients had more of roughly 5 TRBV segments, including TRBV5-6, TRBV5-1 and TRBV20-1.

The J gene is TRBJ1-2, the V gene TRBV6-5; 9 positions match TRBD1. The TCR sequence derives from a girl between 2 and 17 years old with multiple sclerosis. The sample taken for sequencing was blood. CDR3 in amino acids: CASSRRTGEGGYTF. DNA for the CDR3: TGTGCCAGCAGCCGGCGGACAGGGGAAGGTGGCTACACCTTC.